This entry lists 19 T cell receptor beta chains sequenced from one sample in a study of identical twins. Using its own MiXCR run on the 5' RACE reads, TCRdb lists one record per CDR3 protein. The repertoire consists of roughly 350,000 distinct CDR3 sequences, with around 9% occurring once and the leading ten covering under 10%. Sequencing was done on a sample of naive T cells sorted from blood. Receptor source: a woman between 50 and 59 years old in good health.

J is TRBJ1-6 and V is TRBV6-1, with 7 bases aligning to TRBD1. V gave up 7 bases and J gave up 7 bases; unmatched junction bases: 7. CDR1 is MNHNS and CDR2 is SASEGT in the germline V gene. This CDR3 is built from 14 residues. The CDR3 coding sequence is TGTGCCAGCACCCCAGTCAGGGGGAATTCACCCCTCCACTTT. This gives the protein CASTPVRGNSPLHF.

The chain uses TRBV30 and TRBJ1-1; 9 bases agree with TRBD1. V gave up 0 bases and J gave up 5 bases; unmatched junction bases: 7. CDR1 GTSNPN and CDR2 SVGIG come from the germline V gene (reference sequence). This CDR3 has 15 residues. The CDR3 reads CAWSVTGGASTEAFF. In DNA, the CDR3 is TGTGCCTGGAGTGTTACAGGGGGCGCGAGTACTGAAGCTTTCTTT.

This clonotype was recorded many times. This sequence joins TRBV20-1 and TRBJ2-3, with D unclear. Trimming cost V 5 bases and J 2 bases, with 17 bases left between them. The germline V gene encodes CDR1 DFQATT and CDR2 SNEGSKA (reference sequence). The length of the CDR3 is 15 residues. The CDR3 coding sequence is TGCAGTGCTCAGTCTGTTACGGGCCACACAGATACGCAGTATTTT. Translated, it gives CSAQSVTGHTDTQYF.

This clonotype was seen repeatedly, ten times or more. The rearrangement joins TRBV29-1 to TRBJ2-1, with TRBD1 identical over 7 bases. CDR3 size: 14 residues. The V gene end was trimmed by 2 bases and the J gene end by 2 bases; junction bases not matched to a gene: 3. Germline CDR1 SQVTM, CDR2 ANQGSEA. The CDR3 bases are TGCAGCGTTGAACCCAGGGGGACCTACAATGAGCAGTTCTTC. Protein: CSVEPRGTYNEQFF.

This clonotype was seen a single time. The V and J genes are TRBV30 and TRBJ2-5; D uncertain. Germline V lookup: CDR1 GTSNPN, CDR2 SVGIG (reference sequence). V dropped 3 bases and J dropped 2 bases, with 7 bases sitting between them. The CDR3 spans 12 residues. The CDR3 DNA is TGTGCCTGGAGGAGAGTACAAGAGACCCAGTACTTC. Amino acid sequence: CAWRRVQETQYF.

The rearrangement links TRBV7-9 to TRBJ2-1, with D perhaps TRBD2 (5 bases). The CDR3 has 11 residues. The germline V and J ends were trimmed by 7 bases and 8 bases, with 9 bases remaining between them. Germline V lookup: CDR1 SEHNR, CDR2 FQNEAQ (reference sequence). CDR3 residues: CASNTGYEQFF. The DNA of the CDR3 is TGTGCCAGCAACACGGGGTATGAGCAGTTCTTC.

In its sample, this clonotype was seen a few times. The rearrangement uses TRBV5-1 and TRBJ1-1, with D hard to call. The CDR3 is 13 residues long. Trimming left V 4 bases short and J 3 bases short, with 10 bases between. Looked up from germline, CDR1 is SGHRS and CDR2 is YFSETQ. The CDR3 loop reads CASSPRDDTEAFF. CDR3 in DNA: TGCGCCAGCAGCCCCCGGGATGACACTGAAGCTTTCTTT. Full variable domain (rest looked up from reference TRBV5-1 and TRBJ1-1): KAGVTQTPRYLIKTRGQQVTLSCSPISGHRSVSWYQQTPGQGLQFLFEYFSETQRNKGNFPGRFSGRQFSNSRSEMNVSTLELGDSALYLCASSPRDDTEAFFGQGTRLTVV.

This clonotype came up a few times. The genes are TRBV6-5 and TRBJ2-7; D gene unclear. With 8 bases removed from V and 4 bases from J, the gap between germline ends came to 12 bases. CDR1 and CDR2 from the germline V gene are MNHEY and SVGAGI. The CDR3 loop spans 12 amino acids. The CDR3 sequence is CASSMVGYEQYF. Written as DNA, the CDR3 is TGTGCCAGCTCCATGGTGGGATACGAGCAGTACTTC.

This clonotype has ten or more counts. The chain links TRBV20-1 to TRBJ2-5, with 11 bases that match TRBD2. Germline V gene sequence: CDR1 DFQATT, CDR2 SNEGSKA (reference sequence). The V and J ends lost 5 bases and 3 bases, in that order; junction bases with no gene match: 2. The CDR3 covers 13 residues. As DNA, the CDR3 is TGCAGTGCTTGGGGACTAGCGGAAGAGACCCAGTACTTC. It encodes CSAWGLAEETQYF.

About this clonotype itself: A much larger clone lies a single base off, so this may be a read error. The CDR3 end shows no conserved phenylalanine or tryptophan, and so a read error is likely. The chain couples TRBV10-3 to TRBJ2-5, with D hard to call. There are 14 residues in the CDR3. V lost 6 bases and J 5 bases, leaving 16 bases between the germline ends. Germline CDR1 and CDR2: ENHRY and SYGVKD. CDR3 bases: TGTGCCATCAGAGGCCCCGCGCGTGGGGAGACCCAGTACCTC. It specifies CAIRGPARGETQYL.

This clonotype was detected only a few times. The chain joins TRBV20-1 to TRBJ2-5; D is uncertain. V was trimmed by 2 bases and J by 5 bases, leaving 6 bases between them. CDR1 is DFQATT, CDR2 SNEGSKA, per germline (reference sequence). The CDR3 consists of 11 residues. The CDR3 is CSARLRETQYF. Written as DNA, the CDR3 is TGCAGTGCTAGATTACGCGAGACCCAGTACTTC.

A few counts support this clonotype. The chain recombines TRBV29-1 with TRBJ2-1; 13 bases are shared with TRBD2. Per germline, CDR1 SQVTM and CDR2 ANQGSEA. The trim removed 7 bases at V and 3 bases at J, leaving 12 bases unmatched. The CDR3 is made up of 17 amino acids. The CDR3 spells CSAGPGLAGVNYNEQFF. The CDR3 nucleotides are TGCAGCGCCGGGCCCGGACTAGCGGGAGTTAACTACAATGAGCAGTTCTTC.

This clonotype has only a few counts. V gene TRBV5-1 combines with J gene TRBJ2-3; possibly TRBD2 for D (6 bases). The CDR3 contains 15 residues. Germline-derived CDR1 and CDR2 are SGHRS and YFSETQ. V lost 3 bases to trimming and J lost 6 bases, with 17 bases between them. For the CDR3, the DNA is TGCGCCAGCAGCTACCTTAGCGGAGGTGGGGATACGCAGTATTTT. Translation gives CASSYLSGGGDTQYF.

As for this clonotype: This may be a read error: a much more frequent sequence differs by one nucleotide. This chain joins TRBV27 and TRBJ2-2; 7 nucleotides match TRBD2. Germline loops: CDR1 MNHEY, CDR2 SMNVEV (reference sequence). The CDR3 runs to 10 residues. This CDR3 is CASTSGDLFF. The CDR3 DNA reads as TGTGCCAGCACGAGCGGGGACCTGTTTTTT.

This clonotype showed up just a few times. The CDR3: CNIRDSLSEAFF. The CDR3 nucleotides read TGCAATATCCGGGACAGTTTATCGGAAGCTTTCTTT. The chain joins TRBV29-1 to TRBJ1-1, with 7 positions matching TRBD1. Germline values: CDR1 SQVTM, CDR2 ANQGSEA. The CDR3 sequence is 12 residues long.

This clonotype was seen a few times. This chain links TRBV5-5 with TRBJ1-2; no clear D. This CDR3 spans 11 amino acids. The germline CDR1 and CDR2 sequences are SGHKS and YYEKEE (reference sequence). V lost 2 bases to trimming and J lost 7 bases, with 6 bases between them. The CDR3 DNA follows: TGTGCCAGCAGCTTATTAAGTGGCTACACCTTC. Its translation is CASSLLSGYTF.

This CDR3 is CSARGSRDRGLDEQFF. CDR3 DNA sequence: TGCAGTGCTAGAGGCTCTAGGGACAGGGGGCTGGATGAGCAGTTCTTC. V and J are TRBV20-1 and TRBJ2-1; 12 nucleotides match TRBD1. Per germline, CDR1 DFQATT and CDR2 SNEGSKA (reference sequence). The CDR3 runs 16 residues. With V trimmed by 1 base and J by 8 bases, 9 bases remained unmatched.

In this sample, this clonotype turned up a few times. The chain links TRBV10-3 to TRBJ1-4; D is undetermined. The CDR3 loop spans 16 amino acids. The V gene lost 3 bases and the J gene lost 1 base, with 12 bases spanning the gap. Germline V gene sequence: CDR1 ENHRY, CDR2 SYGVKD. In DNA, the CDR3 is TGTGCCATCAGTGAATCTGCGGCCGGAACTAATGAAAAACTGTTTTTT. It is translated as CAISESAAGTNEKLFF.

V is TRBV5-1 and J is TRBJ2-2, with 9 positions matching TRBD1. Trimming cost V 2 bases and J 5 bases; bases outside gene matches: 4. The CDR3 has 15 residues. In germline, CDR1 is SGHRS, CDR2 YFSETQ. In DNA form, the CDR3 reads TGCGCCAGCAGCTTTGGGACAGGGTCGACCGGGGAGCTGTTTTTT. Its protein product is CASSFGTGSTGELFF.